Presented here are 12 T cell receptor beta chains from one specimen sequenced in a study of blood T cells in healthy people across ages. A second PCR of roughly 7 to 11 cycles used a sample-barcoded 5' primer and a J-beta primer mix. TCRdb called the 5' RACE reads again in MiXCR, with one record for every CDR3 protein. The table lists fewer than 800,000 distinct CDR3 sequences, roughly 32% of them singletons, with 15% in the top ten. Sequenced input: blood. The origin of the receptors is a woman of 80 years or more in good health.

This clonotype was detected only a few times. A much larger clone differs by one base, so this may be a read error. CDR3 amino acids: CASSSSDRIYCGYTF. CDR3 DNA sequence: TGTGCCAGCAGCTCATCGGACAGGATCTACTGTGGCTACACCTTC. V and J are TRBV7-9 and TRBJ1-2; 7 bases agree with TRBD1. The germline V gene encodes CDR1 SEHNR and CDR2 FQNEAQ (reference sequence). The length of the CDR3 is 15 residues. J gave up 7 bases and V 4 bases, and 12 bases lay outside the gene matches.

Regarding this clonotype: Being one base from a much bigger clone, this may be a read error. This chain joins TRBV10-3 and TRBJ2-6, with D perhaps TRBD1 (5 bases). This CDR3 is 13 amino acids long. Germline assignment: CDR1 ENHRY and CDR2 SYGVKD. CDR3 in DNA: TGTGCCATCATGGGGTCTGGGGCCAACGTCCGGACTTTC. It encodes CAIMGSGANVRTF.

The rearrangement joins TRBV10-3 to TRBJ2-7; D gene ambiguous. Germline V gives CDR1 ENHRY, CDR2 SYGVKD. The CDR3 is 13 amino acids. Trimming stripped 2 bases from V and 0 bases from J, with 5 bases between. The CDR3: CAISEEVSYEQYF. DNA of the CDR3: TGTGCCATCAGTGAGGAGGTCTCCTACGAGCAGTACTTC.

Only a few counts were recorded for this clonotype. This could be a read error, since a much larger clone is one nucleotide away. The chain is built from TRBV4-1 and TRBJ2-5, with no clear D. Germline assignment: CDR1 MGHRA and CDR2 YSYEKL. V was pared by 4 bases and J by 4 bases, with 16 bases between. This CDR3 is 15 amino acids long. CDR3 in amino acids: CASSPWARTGETQYF. The DNA of the CDR3 is TGCGCCAGCAGCCCCTGGGCAAGGACGGGAGAGACCCAGTACTTC.

A remark on this clonotype: Just one base apart from a much larger clone, this may be a read error. The chain carries TRBV7-9 and TRBJ2-5; D not resolved. The CDR3 is made up of 15 amino acids. Germline V gives CDR1 SEHNR, CDR2 FQNEAQ (reference sequence). Trimming removed 1 base at V and 2 bases at J, with 11 bases between. CDR3 sequence: CASSLEVGLQETQYF. The DNA of the CDR3 is TGTGCCAGCAGCTTAGAAGTAGGGCTACAAGAGACCCAGTACTTC.

The chain recombines TRBV27 with TRBJ2-7, with 10 bases aligning to TRBD1. The CDR3 extends over 15 amino acids. J lost 6 bases, V lost 6 bases, and 11 bases had no gene match. Germline lookup yields CDR1 MNHEY and CDR2 SMNVEV (reference sequence). The CDR3 DNA sequence: TGTGCCAGCAGCGATAGGACAGGGGGGTTCGGCGAGCAGTACTTC. Translated: CASSDRTGGFGEQYF.

This clonotype was observed a handful of times. The chain joins TRBV11-2 to TRBJ1-4; D perhaps matches TRBD1 (5 bases). The length of the CDR3 is 14 residues. V dropped 5 bases and J dropped 0 bases, with 7 bases sitting between them. Germline values: CDR1 SGHAT, CDR2 FQNNGV. DNA for the CDR3: TGTGCCAGCAGCCGAGGGGCAACTAATGAAAAACTGTTTTTT. As protein: CASSRGATNEKLFF.

This clonotype was counted at least ten times. The chain has TRBV12-3 or TRBV12-4 and TRBJ2-1; possibly TRBD1 for D (6 bases). The CDR3 length is 16 residues. Trimming pared 7 bases from V and 2 bases from J, leaving 18 bases between. The chain's CDR3 is CASTPTGYGTYNEQFF. The CDR3 DNA reads TGTGCCAGCACCCCAACAGGGTATGGGACCTACAATGAGCAGTTCTTC.

This clonotype has at least ten counts. The chain employs TRBV11-3 and TRBJ2-5; possibly TRBD1 for D (6 bases). With 6 bases removed from V and 5 bases from J, the gap between germline ends came to 13 bases. The CDR3 contains 13 residues. Germline V gives CDR1 SGHNT, CDR2 YENEEA. CDR3 coding DNA: TGTGCCAGCAGATTACAGGGAGAGGAGACCCAGTACTTC. Translation gives CASRLQGEETQYF.

Many counts were recorded for this clonotype. The V and J genes are TRBV7-6 and TRBJ2-3, with no clear D. The CDR3 consists of 14 residues. V lost 7 bases, J lost 0 bases, and 11 bases lay in between. The V gene's germline CDR1 is SGHVS and CDR2 FNYEAQ. This CDR3 reads CASTVRSSTDTQYF. CDR3 DNA sequence: TGTGCCAGCACCGTGAGATCTAGCACAGATACGCAGTATTTT. Drawing the rest from reference TRBV7-6 and TRBJ2-3, the complete variable domain is GAGVSQSPRYKVTKRGQDVALRCDPISGHVSLYWYRQALGQGPEFLTYFNYEAQQDKSGLPNDRFSAERPEGSISTLTIQRTEQRDSAMYRCASTVRSSTDTQYFGPGTRLTVL.

The V call is TRBV12-3 or TRBV12-4, the J call TRBJ2-7; D is perhaps TRBD1 or TRBD2 (5 bases each). V lost 2 bases, J lost 2 bases, and 16 bases lay in between. This CDR3 is 16 amino acids long. The CDR3 DNA sequence: TGTGCCAGCAGTTTAACCGCCGGGACGGGGCCCTACGAGCAGTACTTC. Translated: CASSLTAGTGPYEQYF.

This clonotype was recorded a few times. The rearrangement joins TRBV12-3 or TRBV12-4 to TRBJ1-6; D ambiguous. Trimming removed 6 bases at V and 7 bases at J, with 7 bases between. The CDR3 has 12 residues. DNA for the CDR3: TGTGCCAGCAGACTACAGAATTCACCCCTCCACTTT. This translates into CASRLQNSPLHF.